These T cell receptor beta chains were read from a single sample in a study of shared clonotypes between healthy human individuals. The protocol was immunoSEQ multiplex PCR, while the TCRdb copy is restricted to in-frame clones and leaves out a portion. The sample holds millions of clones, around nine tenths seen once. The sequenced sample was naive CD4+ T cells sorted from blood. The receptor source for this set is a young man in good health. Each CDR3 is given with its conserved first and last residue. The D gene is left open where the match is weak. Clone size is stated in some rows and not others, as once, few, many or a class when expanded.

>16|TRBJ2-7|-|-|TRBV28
TGTGCCAGCCGACGGACTGGGGTATTAAGCTCCTACGAGCAGTACTTC
CASRRTGVLSSYEQYF
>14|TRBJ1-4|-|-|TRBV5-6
TGTGCCAGCAGCCTACAGGGCACTAATGAAAAACTGTTTTTT
CASSLQGTNEKLFF
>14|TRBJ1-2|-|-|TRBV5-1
TGCGCCAGCACCCCGGACGGCGGTACTTATGGCTACACCTTC
CASTPDGGTYGYTF
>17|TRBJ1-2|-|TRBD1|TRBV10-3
TGTGCCGTCCACCCGGGTGGGACAAGACCAGGGGGCGATGGCTACACCTTC
CAVHPGGTRPGGDGYTF
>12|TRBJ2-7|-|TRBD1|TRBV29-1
TGCAGCGTAGCAGGGGGCATCTACGAGCAGTACTTC
CSVAGGIYEQYF
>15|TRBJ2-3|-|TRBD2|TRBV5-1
TGCGCCAGCAGCTTGACGGCGGGGGGCCCAGATACGCAGTATTTT
CASSLTAGGPDTQYF
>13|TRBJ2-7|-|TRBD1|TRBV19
TGTGCCAGTTGGGACAGGGGGAACTACGAGCAGTACTTC
CASWDRGNYEQYF
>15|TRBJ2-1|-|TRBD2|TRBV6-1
TGTGCCAGCAGGCTGACTAGCGGCCCCTACAATGAGCAGTTCTTC
CASRLTSGPYNEQFF
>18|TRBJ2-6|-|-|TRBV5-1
TGCGCCAGCAGCAAATCGGACACCTTGACCTCTGGGGCCAACGTCCTGACTTTC
CASSKSDTLTSGANVLTF
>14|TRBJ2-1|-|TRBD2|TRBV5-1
TGCGCCAGCAGCTTAACGAGACTAGCGATCGAGCAGTTCTTC
CASSLTRLAIEQFF
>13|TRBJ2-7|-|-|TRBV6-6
TGTGCCAGCAGTTACTCGACAGCGGAGGAGCAGTACTTC
CASSYSTAEEQYF
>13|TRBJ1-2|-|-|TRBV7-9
TGTGCCAGCAGCTTAGGGTTGGACTATGGCTACACCTTC
CASSLGLDYGYTF
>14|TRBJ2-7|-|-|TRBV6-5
TGTGCCAGCACGAGACTAGTGGGTTTCTACGAGCAGTACTTC
CASTRLVGFYEQYF
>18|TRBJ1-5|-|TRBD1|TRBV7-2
TGTGCCAGCAGCTTAACCATGGTGGTGGCAGGGGGAAATCAGCCCCAGCATTTT
CASSLTMVVAGGNQPQHF
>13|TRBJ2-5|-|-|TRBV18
TGTGCCAGCTCACAGGCAGGGCAAGAGACCCAGTACTTC
CASSQAGQETQYF
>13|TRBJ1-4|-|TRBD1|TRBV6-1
TGTGCCAGCAGGACAGGGGCTAATGAAAAACTGTTTTTT
CASRTGANEKLFF
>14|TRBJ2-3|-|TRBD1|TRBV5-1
TGCGCCAGCAGCACCGGACAGGGGGCCGATACGCAGTATTTT
CASSTGQGADTQYF
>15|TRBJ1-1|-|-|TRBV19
TGTGCCAGTAGTACCCGGGATAGGGGGAACACTGAAGCTTTCTTT
CASSTRDRGNTEAFF
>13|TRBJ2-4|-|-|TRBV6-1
TGTGCCAGCACCGAAGGGGTCACAAACATTCAGTACTTC
CASTEGVTNIQYF
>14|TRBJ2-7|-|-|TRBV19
TGTGCCAGTAGTATCCGCGGGATCTCCTACGAGCAGTACTTC
CASSIRGISYEQYF
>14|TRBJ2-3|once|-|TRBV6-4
TGTGCCAGCAGTGAACAAGTTCTGGCAGATACGCAGTATTTT
CASSEQVLADTQYF
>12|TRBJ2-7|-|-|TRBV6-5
TGTGCCAGCAGTTACGCTGCCTACGAGCAGTACTTC
CASSYAAYEQYF
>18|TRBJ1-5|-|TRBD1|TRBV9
TGTGCCAGCAGCCCTGACAGGGTTGTTCATAGGGGCAATCAGCCCCAGCATTTT
CASSPDRVVHRGNQPQHF
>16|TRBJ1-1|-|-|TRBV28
TGTGCCAGCAGTTTACCAAGGGTGGGCGCGGACACTGAAGCTTTCTTT
CASSLPRVGADTEAFF
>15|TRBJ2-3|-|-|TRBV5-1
TGCGCCAGCAGCGTGGTGCTGAGGGGCACAGATACGCAGTATTTT
CASSVVLRGTDTQYF
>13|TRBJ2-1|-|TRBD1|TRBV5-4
TGTGCCAGCAGCCTAACAGGGGGCAATGAGCAGTTCTTC
CASSLTGGNEQFF
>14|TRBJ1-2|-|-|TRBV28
TGTGCCAGCAGTCCCCCGACGGTAAACTATGGCTACACCTTC
CASSPPTVNYGYTF
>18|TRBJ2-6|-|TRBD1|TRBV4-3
TGCGCCAGCAGCCCGGCCCGGGACAGCTACTCTGGGGCCAACGTCCTGACTTTC
CASSPARDSYSGANVLTF
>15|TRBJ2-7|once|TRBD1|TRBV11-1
TGTGCCAGCAGCACAACCGGGACAGGGGCCTACGAGCAGTACTTC
CASSTTGTGAYEQYF
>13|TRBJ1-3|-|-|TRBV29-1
TGCAGCGTCGGACAGAACTCTGGAAACACCATATATTTT
CSVGQNSGNTIYF
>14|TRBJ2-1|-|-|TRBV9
TGTGCCAGCAGCGTAGAAGTCAGGGGCAATGAGCAGTTCTTC
CASSVEVRGNEQFF
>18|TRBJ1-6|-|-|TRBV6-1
TGTGCCAGCAGTAAAGGGAGGGGTTCCAGACCCTATAATTCACCCCTCCACTTT
CASSKGRGSRPYNSPLHF
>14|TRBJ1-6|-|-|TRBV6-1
TGTGCCAGCAGTGAATCTGGGTCCAATTCACCCCTCCACTTT
CASSESGSNSPLHF
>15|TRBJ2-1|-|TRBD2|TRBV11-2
TGTGCCAGCAGCATTACTAGCGGGGAATACAATGAGCAGTTCTTC
CASSITSGEYNEQFF
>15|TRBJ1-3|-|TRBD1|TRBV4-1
TGCGCCAGCAGCCAAGCGGACAGGGGGTTGAACACCATATATTTT
CASSQADRGLNTIYF
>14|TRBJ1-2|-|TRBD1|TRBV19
TGTGCCAGTAACAACCCAGGGGGCGCTGTTGGCTACACCTTC
CASNNPGGAVGYTF
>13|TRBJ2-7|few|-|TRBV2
TGTGCCAGCACGAATCAGGGAGGTGGCGAGCAGTACTTC
CASTNQGGGEQYF
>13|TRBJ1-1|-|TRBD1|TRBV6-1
TGTGCCGCGACCGGACAGGGGAACACTGAAGCTTTCTTT
CAATGQGNTEAFF
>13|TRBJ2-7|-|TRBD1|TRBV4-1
TGCGCCAGCAGTCGACAGGGGATCGACGAGCAGTACTTC
CASSRQGIDEQYF
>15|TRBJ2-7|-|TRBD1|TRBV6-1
TGTGCCAGCAGTGAAGACTGGACAGGGGGATACGAGCAGTACTTC
CASSEDWTGGYEQYF